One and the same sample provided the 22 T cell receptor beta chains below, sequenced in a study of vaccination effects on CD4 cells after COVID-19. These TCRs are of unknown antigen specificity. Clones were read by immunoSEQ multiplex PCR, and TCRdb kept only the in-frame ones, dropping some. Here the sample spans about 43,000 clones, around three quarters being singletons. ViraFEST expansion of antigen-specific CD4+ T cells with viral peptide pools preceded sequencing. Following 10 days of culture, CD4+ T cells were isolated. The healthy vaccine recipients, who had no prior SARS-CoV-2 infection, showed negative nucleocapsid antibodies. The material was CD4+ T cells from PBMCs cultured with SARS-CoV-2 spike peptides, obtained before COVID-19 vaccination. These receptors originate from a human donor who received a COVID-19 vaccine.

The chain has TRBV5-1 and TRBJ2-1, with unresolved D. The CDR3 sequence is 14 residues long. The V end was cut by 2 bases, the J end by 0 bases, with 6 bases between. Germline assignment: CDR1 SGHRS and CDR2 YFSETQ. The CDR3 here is CASSFLSSYNEQFF. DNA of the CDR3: TGCGCCAGCAGCTTCCTCAGCTCCTACAATGAGCAGTTCTTC.

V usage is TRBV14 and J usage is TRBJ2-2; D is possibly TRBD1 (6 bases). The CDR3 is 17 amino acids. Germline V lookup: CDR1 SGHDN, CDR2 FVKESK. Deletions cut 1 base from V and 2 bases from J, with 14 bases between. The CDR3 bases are TGTGCCAGCAGCCAAGTGGATCAGGGGTCAAACACCGGGGAGCTGTTTTTT. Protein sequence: CASSQVDQGSNTGELFF.

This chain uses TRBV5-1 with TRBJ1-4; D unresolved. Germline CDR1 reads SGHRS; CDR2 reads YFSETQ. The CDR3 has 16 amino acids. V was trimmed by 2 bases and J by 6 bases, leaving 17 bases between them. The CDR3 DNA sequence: TGCGCCAGCAGCTTACAACCCGGGATCACCGATGAAAAACTGTTTTTT. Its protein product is CASSLQPGITDEKLFF. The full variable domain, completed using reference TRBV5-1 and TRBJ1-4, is KAGVTQTPRYLIKTRGQQVTLSCSPISGHRSVSWYQQTPGQGLQFLFEYFSETQRNKGNFPGRFSGRQFSNSRSEMNVSTLELGDSALYLCASSLQPGITDEKLFFGSGTQLSVL.

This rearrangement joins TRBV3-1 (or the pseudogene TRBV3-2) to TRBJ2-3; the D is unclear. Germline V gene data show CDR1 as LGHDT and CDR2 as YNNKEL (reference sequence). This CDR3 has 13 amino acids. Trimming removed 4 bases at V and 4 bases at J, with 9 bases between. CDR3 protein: CASSLSNPDTQYF. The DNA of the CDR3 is TGTGCCAGCAGCCTATCAAACCCAGATACGCAGTATTTT.

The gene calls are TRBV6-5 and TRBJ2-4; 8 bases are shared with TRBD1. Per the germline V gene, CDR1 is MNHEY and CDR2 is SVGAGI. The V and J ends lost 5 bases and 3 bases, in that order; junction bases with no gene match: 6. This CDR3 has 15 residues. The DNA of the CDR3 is TGTGCCAGCAGTACAGGGGGATTGGGCAAAAACATTCAGTACTTC. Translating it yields CASSTGGLGKNIQYF.

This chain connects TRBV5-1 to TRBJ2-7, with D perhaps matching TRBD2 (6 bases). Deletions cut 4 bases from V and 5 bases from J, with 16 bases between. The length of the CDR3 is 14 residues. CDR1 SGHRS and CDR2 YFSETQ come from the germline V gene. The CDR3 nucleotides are TGCGCCAGCAGCCATGGGGACTCGGGAGACGAGCAGTACGTC. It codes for CASSHGDSGDEQYV.

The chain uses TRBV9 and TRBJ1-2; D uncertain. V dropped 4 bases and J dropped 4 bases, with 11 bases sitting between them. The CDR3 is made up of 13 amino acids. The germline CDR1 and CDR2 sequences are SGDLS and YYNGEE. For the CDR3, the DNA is TGTGCCAGCAGCCAACGTCAAGGCTATGGCTACACCTTC. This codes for CASSQRQGYGYTF.

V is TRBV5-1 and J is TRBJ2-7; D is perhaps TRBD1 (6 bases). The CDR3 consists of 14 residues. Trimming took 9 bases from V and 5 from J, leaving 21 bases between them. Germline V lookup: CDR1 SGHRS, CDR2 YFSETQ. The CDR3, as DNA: TGCGCCACCCCTTTGAGGATTGGGGGCCACGAGCAGTACGTC. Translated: CATPLRIGGHEQYV.

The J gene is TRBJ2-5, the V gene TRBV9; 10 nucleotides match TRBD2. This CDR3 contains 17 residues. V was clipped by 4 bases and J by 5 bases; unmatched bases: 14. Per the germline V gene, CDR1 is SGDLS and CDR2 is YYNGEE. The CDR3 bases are TGTGCCAGCAGCCCCGCCCCATCTAGCGGGGGAGGGGAGACCCAGTACTTC. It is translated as CASSPAPSSGGGETQYF. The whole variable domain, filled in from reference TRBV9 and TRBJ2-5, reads DSGVTQTPKHLITATGQRVTLRCSPRSGDLSVYWYQQSLDQGLQFLIQYYNGEERAKGNILERFSAQQFPDLHSELNLSSLELGDSALYFCASSPAPSSGGGETQYFGPGTRLLVL.

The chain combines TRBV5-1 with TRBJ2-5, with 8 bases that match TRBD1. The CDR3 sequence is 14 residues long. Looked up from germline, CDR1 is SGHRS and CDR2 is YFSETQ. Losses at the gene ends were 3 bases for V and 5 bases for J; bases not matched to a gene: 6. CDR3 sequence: CASSSRGREETQYF. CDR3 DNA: TGCGCCAGCAGCTCCAGGGGGCGCGAGGAGACCCAGTACTTC.

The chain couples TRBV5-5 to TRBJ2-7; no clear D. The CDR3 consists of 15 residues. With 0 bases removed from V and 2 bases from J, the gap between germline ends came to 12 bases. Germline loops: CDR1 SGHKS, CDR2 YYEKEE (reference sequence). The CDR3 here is CASSLAATVPYEQYV. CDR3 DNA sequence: TGTGCCAGCAGCTTGGCCGCGACGGTCCCCTACGAGCAGTACGTC.

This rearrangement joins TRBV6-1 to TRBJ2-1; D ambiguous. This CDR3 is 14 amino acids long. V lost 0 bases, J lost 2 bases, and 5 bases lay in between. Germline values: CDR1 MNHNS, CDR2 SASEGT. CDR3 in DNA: TGTGCCAGCAGTGAAGCGGGCACCTACAATGAGCAGTTCTTC. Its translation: CASSEAGTYNEQFF.

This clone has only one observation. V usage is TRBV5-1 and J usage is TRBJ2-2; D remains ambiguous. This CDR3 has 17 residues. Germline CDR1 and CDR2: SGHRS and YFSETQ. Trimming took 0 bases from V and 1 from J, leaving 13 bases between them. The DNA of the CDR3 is TGCGCCAGCAGCTTGGAGTCTTGGATCAGGAACACCGGGGAGCTGTTTTTT. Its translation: CASSLESWIRNTGELFF.

CDR3 sequence reads: CASSLRGRGSETQYF. In nucleotides, the CDR3 is TGTGCCAGCAGCTTAAGGGGCAGGGGATCGGAGACCCAGTACTTC. This sequence joins TRBV11-3 and TRBJ2-5, with D possibly matching TRBD1 (6 bases). This CDR3 has 15 residues. The V and J ends lost 2 bases and 5 bases respectively, with 15 bases between them. Germline assignment: CDR1 SGHNT and CDR2 YENEEA.

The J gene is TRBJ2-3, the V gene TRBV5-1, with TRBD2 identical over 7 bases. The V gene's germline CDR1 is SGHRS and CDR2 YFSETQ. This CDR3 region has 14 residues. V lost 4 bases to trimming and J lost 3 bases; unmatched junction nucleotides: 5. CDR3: CASSRRGMTDTQYF. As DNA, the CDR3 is TGCGCCAGCAGCAGGCGGGGGATGACAGATACGCAGTATTTT.

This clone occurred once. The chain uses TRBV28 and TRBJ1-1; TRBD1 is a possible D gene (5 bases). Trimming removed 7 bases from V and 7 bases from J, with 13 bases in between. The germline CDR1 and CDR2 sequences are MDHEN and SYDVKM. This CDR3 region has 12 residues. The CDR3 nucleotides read TGTGCCAGCACCCCGGGGCAGGGTGAAGCTTTCTTT. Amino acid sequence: CASTPGQGEAFF.

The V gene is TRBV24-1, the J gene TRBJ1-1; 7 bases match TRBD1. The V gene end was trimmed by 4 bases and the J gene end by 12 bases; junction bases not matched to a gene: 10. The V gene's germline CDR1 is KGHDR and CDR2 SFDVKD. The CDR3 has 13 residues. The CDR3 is CATSDQTGIGTFF. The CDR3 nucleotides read TGTGCCACCAGTGACCAGACAGGGATCGGGACTTTCTTT.

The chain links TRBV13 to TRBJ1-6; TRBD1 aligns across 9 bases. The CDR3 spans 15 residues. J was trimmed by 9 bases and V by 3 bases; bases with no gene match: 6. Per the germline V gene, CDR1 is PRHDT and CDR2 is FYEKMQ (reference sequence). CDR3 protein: CASSFTGGVGSPLHF. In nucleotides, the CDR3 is TGTGCCAGCAGCTTTACAGGGGGCGTCGGTTCACCCCTCCACTTT.

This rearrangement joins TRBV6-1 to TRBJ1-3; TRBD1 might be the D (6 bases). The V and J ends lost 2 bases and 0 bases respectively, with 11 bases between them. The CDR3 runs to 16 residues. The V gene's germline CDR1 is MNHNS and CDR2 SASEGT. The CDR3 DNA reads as TGTGCCAGCAGTGAAACCAGGGGCACCTCTGGAAACACCATATATTTT. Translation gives CASSETRGTSGNTIYF.

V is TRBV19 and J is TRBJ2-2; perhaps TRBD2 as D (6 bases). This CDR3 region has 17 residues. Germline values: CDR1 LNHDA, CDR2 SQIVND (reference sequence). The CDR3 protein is CAGPPHRGAPNTGELFF. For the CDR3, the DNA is TGTGCGGGTCCCCCGCATCGCGGGGCCCCGAACACCGGGGAGCTGTTTTTT. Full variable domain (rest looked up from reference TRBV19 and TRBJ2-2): DGGITQSPKYLFRKEGQNVTLSCEQNLNHDAMYWYRQDPGQGLRLIYYSQIVNDFQKGDIAEGYSVSREKKESFPLTVTSAQKNPTAFYLCAGPPHRGAPNTGELFFGEGSRLTVL.

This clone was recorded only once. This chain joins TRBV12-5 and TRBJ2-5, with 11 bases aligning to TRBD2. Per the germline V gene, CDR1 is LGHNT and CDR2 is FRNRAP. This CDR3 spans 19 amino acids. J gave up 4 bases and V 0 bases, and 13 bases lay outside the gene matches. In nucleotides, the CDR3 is TGTGCTAGTGGTTTGGTTCTTAGGGGTCTAGCGGGGGGCGTAGAGACCCAGTACTTC. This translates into CASGLVLRGLAGGVETQYF.

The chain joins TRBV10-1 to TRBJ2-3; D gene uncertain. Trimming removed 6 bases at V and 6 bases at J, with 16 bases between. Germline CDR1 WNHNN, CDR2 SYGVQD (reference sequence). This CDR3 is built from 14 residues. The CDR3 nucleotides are TGCGCCAGCAGCCCACTCCCCACGCCGGATACGCAGTATTTT. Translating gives CASSPLPTPDTQYF.